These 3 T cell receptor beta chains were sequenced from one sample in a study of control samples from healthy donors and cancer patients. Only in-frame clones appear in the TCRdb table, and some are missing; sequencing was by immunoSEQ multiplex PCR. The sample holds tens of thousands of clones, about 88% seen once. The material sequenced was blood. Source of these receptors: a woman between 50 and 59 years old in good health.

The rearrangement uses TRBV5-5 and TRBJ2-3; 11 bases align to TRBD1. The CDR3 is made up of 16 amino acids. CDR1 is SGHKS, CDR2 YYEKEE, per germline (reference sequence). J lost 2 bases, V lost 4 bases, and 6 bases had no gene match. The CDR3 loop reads CASSRRTGGNTDTQYF. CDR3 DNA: TGTGCCAGCAGCCGACGGACAGGGGGCAACACAGATACGCAGTATTTT. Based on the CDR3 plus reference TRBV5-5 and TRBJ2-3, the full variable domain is DAGVTQSPTHLIKTRGQQVTLRCSPISGHKSVSWYQQVLGQGPQFIFQYYEKEERGRGNFPDRFSARQFPNYSSELNVNALLLGDSALYLCASSRRTGGNTDTQYFGPGTRLTVL.

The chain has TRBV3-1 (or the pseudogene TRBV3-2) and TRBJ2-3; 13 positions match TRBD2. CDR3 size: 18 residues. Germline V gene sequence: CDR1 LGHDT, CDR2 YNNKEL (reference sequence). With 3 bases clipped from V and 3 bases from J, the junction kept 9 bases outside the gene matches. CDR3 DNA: TGTGCCAGCAGCCAGCAAGAAGGACTAGCGGGAGTGACAGATACGCAGTATTTT. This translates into CASSQQEGLAGVTDTQYF.

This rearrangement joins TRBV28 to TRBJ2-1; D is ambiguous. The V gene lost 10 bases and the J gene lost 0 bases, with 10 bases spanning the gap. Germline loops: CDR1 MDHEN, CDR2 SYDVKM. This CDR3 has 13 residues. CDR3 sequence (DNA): TGTGCCACCTCGGTGAGCTCCTACAATGAGCAGTTCTTC. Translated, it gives CATSVSSYNEQFF.